Each of the 22 T cell receptor beta chains below was sequenced from the same sample in a study of blood T cell repertoires in COVID-19. Libraries were prepared by immunoSEQ multiplex PCR; TCRdb keeps only in-frame clonotypes and omits some of them. The sample shows 65,000 to 95,000 clones, about 83% of them seen only once. Sequencing input: peripheral blood. These receptors all come from a man aged 25-45 years with acute or convalescent COVID-19.

The rearrangement links TRBV7-6 to TRBJ1-2; unclear D gene. Germline V CDR1 and CDR2: SGHVS, FNYEAQ. The germline V and J ends were trimmed by 6 bases and 6 bases, with 8 bases remaining between them. The length of the CDR3 is 11 residues. The CDR3 DNA sequence: TGTGCCAGCAGTGAGGGAAATGGCTACACCTTC. Its protein is CASSEGNGYTF.

The chain combines TRBV28 with TRBJ1-1; tentatively, D is TRBD1 (6 bases). V was clipped by 6 bases and J by 12 bases, with 17 bases between them. Germline V lookup: CDR1 MDHEN, CDR2 SYDVKM. CDR3 size: 12 residues. The CDR3 here is CASSTRRDKPFF. For the CDR3, the DNA is TGTGCCAGCAGCACACGTCGGGACAAACCTTTCTTT.

The chain combines TRBV2 with TRBJ2-1, with 11 bases matching TRBD2. The CDR3 spans 14 residues. The ends lost 4 bases at V and 7 bases at J; junction bases unmatched: 3. CDR1 is SNHLY, CDR2 FYNNEI, per germline. The CDR3 coding sequence is TGTGCCAGCAGTGTGGCTAGCGGGAGGAATGAGCAGTTCTTC. It translates to CASSVASGRNEQFF.

The CDR3 sequence is CAKITGTKNIQYF. The CDR3, as DNA: TGTGCCAAAATAACAGGGACCAAAAACATTCAGTACTTC. The chain couples TRBV6-5 to TRBJ2-4; D perhaps matches TRBD1 (6 bases). Trimming took off 10 bases at V and 2 bases at J, with 12 bases between the two ends. Germline CDR1 MNHEY, CDR2 SVGAGI. The CDR3 runs to 13 residues.

The chain links TRBV20-1 to TRBJ2-1; 7 bases agree with TRBD2. After removal of 3 bases from V and 9 bases from J, the junction contained 2 bases not matched to a gene. CDR3 length: 11 amino acids. Germline V CDR1 and CDR2: DFQATT, SNEGSKA (reference sequence). CDR3 sequence reads: CSASRGVEQFF. As DNA, the CDR3 is TGCAGTGCTAGTCGGGGGGTTGAGCAGTTCTTC.

J is TRBJ1-4 and V is TRBV15; 12 bases are a match to TRBD1. This CDR3 is 13 amino acids long. After removal of 9 bases from V and 8 bases from J, the junction contained 4 bases not matched to a gene. Looked up from germline, CDR1 is LNHNV and CDR2 is YYDKDF (reference sequence). In DNA, the CDR3 is TGTGCCACATCCGGGACAGGGGGCGAAAAACTGTTTTTT. This sequence encodes CATSGTGGEKLFF.

Remarks on this clone: The same CDR3 also results from other DNA sequences found in this sample. The gene calls are TRBV6-4 and TRBJ2-3; D uncertain. V was pared by 3 bases and J by 2 bases, with 6 bases between. This CDR3 has 13 amino acids. Germline CDR1 is MRHNA and CDR2 is SNTAGT. CDR3 coding DNA: TGTGCCAGCAGTGAAGCCTCCACAGATACGCAGTATTTT. This encodes CASSEASTDTQYF.

By share, this clone ranks as medium-sized. The chain recombines TRBV9 with TRBJ2-7, with TRBD1 matching 10 bases. The junction had 7 bases not matched to a gene; V was cut back by 4 bases and J by 3 bases. CDR3 length: 15 residues. CDR1 is SGDLS and CDR2 is YYNGEE in the germline V gene. This CDR3 reads CASSPGTGDYYEQYF. In nucleotides, the CDR3 is TGTGCCAGCAGCCCTGGGACAGGGGATTACTACGAGCAGTACTTC.

The J gene is TRBJ2-1, the V gene TRBV9; no clear D. V was trimmed by 2 bases and J by 4 bases, leaving 10 bases between them. Looked up from germline, CDR1 is SGDLS and CDR2 is YYNGEE. There are 14 residues in the CDR3. CDR3: CASSVGVEYNEQFF. In nucleotides, the CDR3 is TGTGCCAGCAGCGTCGGAGTCGAGTACAATGAGCAGTTCTTC.

This rearrangement joins TRBV5-5 to TRBJ1-3; D unclear. Germline V CDR1 and CDR2: SGHKS, YYEKEE (reference sequence). Trimming took 5 bases from V and 0 from J, leaving 15 bases between them. The CDR3 covers 16 residues. CDR3 region: CASSRETSISGNTIYF. DNA for the CDR3: TGTGCCAGCAGTCGAGAGACTTCGATCTCTGGAAACACCATATATTTT.

The chain carries TRBV2 and TRBJ1-4, with 9 bases fitting TRBD1. Losses at the gene ends were 6 bases for V and 9 bases for J; bases not matched to a gene: 14. The CDR3 extends over 16 amino acids. In germline, CDR1 is SNHLY, CDR2 FYNNEI. In nucleotides, the CDR3 is TGTGCCAGCAGCAGGGGGGGACAGGGCGGAAGAAAAAAACTGTTTTTT. It is translated as CASSRGGQGGRKKLFF.

This rearrangement joins TRBV4-1 to TRBJ2-3; 13 bases map to TRBD2. V lost 1 base to trimming and J lost 4 bases; unmatched junction nucleotides: 5. The CDR3 is 17 residues long. Germline V gives CDR1 MGHRA, CDR2 YSYEKL. CDR3 nucleotide sequence: TGCGCCAGCAGCCAAGGGAGGACTAGCGGGAGTGCAGATACGCAGTATTTT. As protein: CASSQGRTSGSADTQYF.

This clone appeared a single time. V gene TRBV18 combines with J gene TRBJ2-7, with D perhaps matching TRBD1 (6 bases). The germline V gene has CDR1 KGHSH and CDR2 LQKENI. With 5 bases removed from V and 2 bases from J, the gap between germline ends came to 19 bases. The CDR3 totals 16 residues. CDR3 coding DNA: TGTGCCAGCTCAATTGGGGTGAGGGGGAGTCCCTACGAGCAGTACTTC. This translates into CASSIGVRGSPYEQYF. Looking up the rest from reference TRBV18 and TRBJ2-7 gives the full variable domain: NAGVMQNPRHLVRRRGQEARLRCSPMKGHSHVYWYRQLPEEGLKFMVYLQKENIIDESGMPKERFSAEFPKEGPSILRIQQVVRGDSAAYFCASSIGVRGSPYEQYFGPGTRLTVT.

This chain connects TRBV5-6 to TRBJ2-5; 7 bases align to TRBD1. From germline, CDR1 is SGHDT and CDR2 YYEEEE. V dropped 5 bases and J dropped 1; count of bases not matched to a gene: 11. CDR3 length: 16 residues. The CDR3 is CASRGGQVKTQETQYF. The CDR3 coding sequence is TGTGCCAGCAGGGGCGGACAGGTCAAGACCCAAGAGACCCAGTACTTC. The entire variable domain, with the rest obtained from reference TRBV5-6 and TRBJ2-5, is as follows: DAGVTQSPTHLIKTRGQQVTLRCSPKSGHDTVSWYQQALGQGPQFIFQYYEEEERQRGNFPDRFSGHQFPNYSSELNVNALLLGDSALYLCASRGGQVKTQETQYFGPGTRLLVL.

The chain is built from TRBV5-1 and TRBJ2-5; TRBD2 matches at 7 bases. CDR1 and CDR2 from the germline V gene are SGHRS and YFSETQ. Trimming took 4 bases from V and 1 from J; bases not matched to a gene: 4. The CDR3 loop spans 14 amino acids. The CDR3 reads CASSMSGVQETQYF. For the CDR3, the DNA is TGCGCCAGCAGCATGAGCGGGGTCCAAGAGACCCAGTACTTC.

This chain's CDR3 is CASSLGGGQETQYF. The CDR3 nucleotides are TGTGCCAGCAGCTTGGGAGGCGGGCAAGAGACCCAGTACTTC. The chain uses TRBV5-4 and TRBJ2-5, with D possibly TRBD2 on 5 matching bases. Trimming left V 0 bases short and J 2 bases short, with 8 bases between. The CDR3 length is 14 residues. Germline V gene sequence: CDR1 SGHNT, CDR2 YYREEE (reference sequence).

The V and J genes are TRBV10-2 and TRBJ2-4, with 11 bases aligning to TRBD1. Germline V gene lookup returns CDR1 WSHSY and CDR2 SAAADI. V was clipped by 2 bases and J by 9 bases; unmatched bases: 9. This CDR3 has 16 residues. The CDR3: CASSEGTGGGLGIQYF. The CDR3 DNA reads TGCGCCAGCAGTGAGGGGACAGGGGGAGGGTTGGGCATTCAGTACTTC.

The chain has TRBV3-1 (or the pseudogene TRBV3-2) and TRBJ2-7, with a weak D call TRBD2 (6 bases). The germline V and J ends were trimmed by 0 bases and 5 bases, with 17 bases remaining between them. The CDR3 is 16 residues long. In germline, CDR1 is LGHDT, CDR2 YNNKEL (reference sequence). The CDR3 loop is CASSQDETGVANEQYF. In nucleotides, the CDR3 is TGTGCCAGCAGCCAAGATGAAACGGGAGTAGCCAACGAGCAGTACTTC.

The chain recombines TRBV12-5 with TRBJ2-1, with 11 bases lining up with TRBD2. The germline V gene encodes CDR1 LGHNT and CDR2 FRNRAP. V gave up 4 bases and J gave up 5 bases; unmatched junction bases: 4. The CDR3 is 15 residues long. CDR3 sequence: CASGWGTSGNNEQFF. DNA of the CDR3: TGTGCTAGTGGTTGGGGGACTAGCGGCAACAATGAGCAGTTCTTC.

J is TRBJ2-2 and V is TRBV6-2 or TRBV6-3; 8 bases fit TRBD2. The CDR3 sequence is 17 residues long. Losses at the gene ends were 3 bases for V and 0 bases for J; bases not matched to a gene: 6. From germline, CDR1 is MNHEY and CDR2 SVGEGT. The CDR3 DNA sequence: TGTGCCAGCAGTTATGTGGTAGCGGGATCGAACACCGGGGAGCTGTTTTTT. Translating gives CASSYVVAGSNTGELFF.

The chain carries TRBV7-9 and TRBJ1-1; D gene unclear. Germline values: CDR1 SEHNR, CDR2 FQNEAQ (reference sequence). This CDR3 contains 13 residues. V lost 3 bases and J lost 5, with 10 bases in between. CDR3 DNA: TGTGCCAGCAGCTTCAACAGCCCTACTGAAGCTTTCTTT. It translates to CASSFNSPTEAFF.

This sequence joins TRBV10-2 and TRBJ2-2; 12 positions match TRBD2. Germline assignment: CDR1 WSHSY and CDR2 SAAADI. The CDR3 is made up of 15 amino acids. With V trimmed by 5 bases and J by 5 bases, 3 bases remained unmatched. The CDR3, as DNA: TGCGCCAGCAGTAGGACTAGCGGGAAAACCGGGGAGCTGTTTTTT. Its protein product is CASSRTSGKTGELFF.